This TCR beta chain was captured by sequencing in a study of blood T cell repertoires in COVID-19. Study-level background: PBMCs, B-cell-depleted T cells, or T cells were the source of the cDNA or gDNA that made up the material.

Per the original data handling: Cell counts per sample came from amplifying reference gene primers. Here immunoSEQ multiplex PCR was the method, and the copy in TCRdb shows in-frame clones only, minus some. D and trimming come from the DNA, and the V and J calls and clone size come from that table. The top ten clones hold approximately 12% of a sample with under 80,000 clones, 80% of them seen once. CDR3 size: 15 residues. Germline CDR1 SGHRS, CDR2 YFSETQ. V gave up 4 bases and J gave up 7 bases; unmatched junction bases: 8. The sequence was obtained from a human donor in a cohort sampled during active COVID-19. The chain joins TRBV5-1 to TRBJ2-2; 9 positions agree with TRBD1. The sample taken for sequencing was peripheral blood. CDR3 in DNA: TGCGCCAGCAGCCGGGGACAGGGTGCGGGCGGGGAGCTGTTTTTT. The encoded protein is CASSRGQGAGGELFF. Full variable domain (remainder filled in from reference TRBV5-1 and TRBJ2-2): KAGVTQTPRYLIKTRGQQVTLSCSPISGHRSVSWYQQTPGQGLQFLFEYFSETQRNKGNFPGRFSGRQFSNSRSEMNVSTLELGDSALYLCASSRGQGAGGELFFGEGSRLTVL.